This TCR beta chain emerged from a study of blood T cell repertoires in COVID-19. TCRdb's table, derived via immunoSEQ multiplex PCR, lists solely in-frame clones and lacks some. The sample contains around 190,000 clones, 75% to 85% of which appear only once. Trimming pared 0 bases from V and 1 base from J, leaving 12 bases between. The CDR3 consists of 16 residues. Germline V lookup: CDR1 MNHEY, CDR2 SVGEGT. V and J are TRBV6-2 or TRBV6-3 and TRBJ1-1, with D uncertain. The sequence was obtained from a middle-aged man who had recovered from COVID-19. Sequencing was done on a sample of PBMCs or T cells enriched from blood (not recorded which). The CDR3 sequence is CASSYSNVPGNTEAFF. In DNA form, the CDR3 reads TGTGCCAGCAGTTACTCGAATGTCCCGGGGAACACTGAAGCTTTCTTT.